The TCR beta chain under discussion was sequenced for a study of T cells in Graves' hyperthyroidism and ophthalmopathy. Study-level findings and limits: Prediction of ophthalmopathy progression came a median roughly 7.1 months pre-onset. Blood also showed most of the thyroid clonotypes that were expanded above 0.001.

Germline values: CDR1 MNHEY, CDR2 SVGAGI. The CDR3 covers 19 residues. Losses at the gene ends were 0 bases for V and 0 bases for J; bases not matched to a gene: 11. RNA transcripts provided the source from which TCR beta CDR3 regions were amplified. The primer set for the first-round RT-PCR of the TCR CDR3 was HTBI. TCRdb itself ran the multiplex PCR reads through MiXCR, one entry per CDR3 protein. The table shows 660,000 or so distinct CDR3 sequences, with roughly 46% occurring only once. As regards this clonotype: The antigen remains undetermined.

The sequenced material came from peripheral blood or thyroid tissue (not recorded which). The chain has TRBV6-5 and TRBJ1-2, with 9 bases lining up with TRBD1. The TCR originated in an adult man with Graves' disease, either hyperthyroidism or ophthalmopathy (not recorded which). The CDR3 coding sequence is TGTGCCAGCAGTTACTCGCCACCGGACAGGGGAAGATCTAACTATGGCTACACCTTC. Its protein is CASSYSPPDRGRSNYGYTF.